This T cell receptor beta chain originates from a study of lymphopenia after photon versus proton radiotherapy. Study-wide results and limits: Survival link was tested only in deceased patients; proton benefit remains a possibility. Larger post-nadir TCR diversity loss correlated inversely with survival in deceased patients. Relative stability marked proton patients; photon patients lost diversity and naive cells. Oligoclonal CD8+ Temra expansion after nadir drove photon patients' diversity drop.

This table comes from immunoSEQ multiplex PCR, and its TCRdb copy is limited to in-frame clones, with some not included. The repertoire has more than 45,000 clones, approximately 84% of them found once; the top ten carry approximately 2%. V was clipped by 2 bases and J by 4 bases, with 7 bases between them. CDR1 is SGDLS and CDR2 is YYNGEE in the germline V gene. The CDR3 runs to 13 residues. On this clone: Its matching antigen is unknown.

The clonotype was recovered from a man between 60 and 75 years old with pancreatic cancer. The sample was peripheral blood, taken from a patient treated with proton-based radiotherapy. The chain couples TRBV9 to TRBJ2-1, with D possibly matching TRBD2 (6 bases). This CDR3 is CASSVGTYNEQFF. The CDR3 DNA reads as TGTGCCAGCAGCGTCGGGACTTACAATGAGCAGTTCTTC.